This T cell receptor (beta chain) originates from a study of T cells after yellow fever vaccination. The study, taken as a whole, reports: Boosting was followed by the reappearance of most primary-vaccination clones (about 96% CD4, about 90% CD8). Clonotypes appearing in both CD4 and CD8 compartments existed, and their share was small. Compared with primary, the secondary response was weaker and peaked at day 5, not 15.

About this clonotype: The antigen is unknown.

Template switching with 5'RACE generated the TCR cDNA and added a universal primer site and UMIs. TCRdb recomputed calls from the 5' RACE reads with MiXCR, one row per CDR3 protein. The sample includes 400,000 to 650,000 distinct CDR3 sequences, about a fifth of them seen just once. Sequencing used PBMCs, obtained approximately 22 days after the first yellow fever vaccination. The clonotype originates from a man aged 18 to 29 who received the YFV17D yellow fever vaccine.

The CDR3 here is CASQKSSGQVDGYTF. In nucleotides, the CDR3 is TGTGCCAGCCAAAAATCATCGGGACAGGTCGATGGCTACACCTTC. V and J are TRBV18 and TRBJ1-2; TRBD1 agrees at 8 bases. The CDR3 extends over 15 amino acids. The trim removed 8 bases at V and 6 bases at J, leaving 14 bases unmatched. The germline CDR1 and CDR2 sequences are KGHSH and LQKENI.